Listed below are T cell receptor beta chains from one sample, sequenced in a study of cytomegalovirus exposure and HLA in healthy donors. TCRdb's table, derived via immunoSEQ multiplex PCR, lists solely in-frame clones and lacks some. There are approximately 140,000 clones in the sample, with roughly 1.4% held by the top ten. Sequencing used PBMCs. All receptors come from a woman in her thirties or forties in good health and CMV-seronegative. The CDR3 runs from the conserved cysteine through the conserved F or W. The order of the fields is J gene, V gene, D gene, CDR3 protein, CDR3 DNA. The D gene is left open where the match is weak.

>TRBJ2-3|TRBV7-3|.
CASSPGGGHGDTQYF
TGTGCCAGCAGCCCTGGGGGGGGCCATGGAGATACGCAGTATTTT
>TRBJ2-1|TRBV6-6|.
CASSYGRSSYNEQFF
TGTGCCAGCAGTTACGGCCGGAGCTCCTACAATGAGCAGTTCTTC
>TRBJ2-3|TRBV2|TRBD1
CASYSVDRESHHTQYF
TGTGCCAGTTACTCAGTAGACAGGGAATCTCACCATACGCAGTATTTT
>TRBJ1-2|TRBV7-2|.
CASSQFEIKRFYGYTF
TGTGCCAGCAGCCAATTTGAAATTAAGAGGTTCTATGGCTACACCTTC
>TRBJ1-4|TRBV7-6|.
CASSLQGNGEKLFF
TGTGCCAGCAGCCTTCAGGGGAACGGTGAAAAACTGTTTTTT
>TRBJ2-7|TRBV7-2|TRBD1
CASSLRTGFSYEQYF
TGTGCCAGCAGCCTACGGACAGGGTTCTCCTACGAGCAGTACTTC
>TRBJ1-2|TRBV7-9|.
CASSFEQGRSGYTF
TGTGCCAGCAGCTTTGAACAGGGAAGGTCTGGCTACACCTTC
>TRBJ1-5|TRBV7-2|.
CASSFDQGNQPQHF
TGTGCCAGCAGCTTCGACCAGGGAAATCAGCCCCAGCATTTT
>TRBJ1-4|TRBV27|.
CASSLVGLSNEKLFF
TGTGCCAGCAGTTTAGTGGGGCTGAGTAATGAAAAACTGTTTTTT
>TRBJ2-1|TRBV14|TRBD1
CASSQTGGRYNEQFF
TGTGCCAGCAGCCAAACAGGGGGGAGGTACAATGAGCAGTTCTTC
>TRBJ1-5|TRBV18|TRBD1
CASSRQGQQPQHF
TGTGCCAGCTCGAGACAGGGTCAGCAGCCCCAGCATTTT
>TRBJ2-3|TRBV11-2|.
CASSLAGTDTQYF
TGTGCCAGCAGCTTAGCTGGCACAGATACGCAGTATTTT
>TRBJ2-1|TRBV6-1|.
CASTRTSGDNEQFF
TGTGCCAGCACCCGAACGTCCGGGGACAATGAGCAGTTCTTC
>TRBJ1-5|TRBV7-9|.
CASSRSEGLAQHF
TGTGCCAGCAGCCGATCAGAGGGTCTGGCCCAGCATTTT